The 27 T cell receptor beta chains reported below all come from one sample, sequenced in a study of blood T cells in healthy people across ages. Using a J-beta primer mix together with a sample-barcoded 5' primer, a second PCR was run for about 6 to 11 cycles. TCRdb itself ran the 5' RACE reads through MiXCR, one entry per CDR3 protein. The table includes about 1,500,000 distinct CDR3 sequences, 28% detected once. Sequencing input: blood. The source is a woman aged 30 to 39 in good health.

The rearrangement uses TRBV3-1 and TRBJ2-7; 8 nucleotides agree with TRBD2. The DNA end lines up better with TRBJ2-4; the J call may be wrong. The CDR3 extends over 16 amino acids. Germline CDR1 and CDR2: LGHDT and YNNKEL (reference sequence). CDR3 sequence (DNA): TGTGCCAGCAGCCAGAGGCGGGAGGCGGGGAAAGACATTCAGTACTTC. This gives the protein CASSQRREAGKDIQYF.

This clonotype was detected only a few times. This chain connects TRBV4-3 to TRBJ2-7; a weak D match, TRBD1 (6 bases). This CDR3 spans 13 amino acids. Germline V gene lookup returns CDR1 LGHNA and CDR2 YSLEER. The CDR3 sequence: CAGLSGATYEQYF. The CDR3, as DNA: TGCGCAGGTTTATCAGGGGCCACCTACGAGCAGTACTTC.

V usage is TRBV20-1 and J usage is TRBJ1-6; 8 positions agree with TRBD1. Germline CDR1 reads DFQATT; CDR2 reads SNEGSKA (reference sequence). The CDR3 runs to 15 residues. V shed 3 bases and J 6 bases; nucleotides not matched to a gene: 7. The CDR3 is CSASPGGLSNSPLHF. The CDR3 DNA reads as TGCAGTGCTAGTCCAGGGGGCTTGAGTAATTCACCCCTCCACTTT.

V gene TRBV2 combines with J gene TRBJ2-5; D perhaps matches TRBD2 (5 bases). The CDR3 is made up of 13 amino acids. The V and J ends lost 6 bases and 4 bases respectively, with 12 bases between them. Germline-derived CDR1 and CDR2 are SNHLY and FYNNEI. The CDR3 DNA follows: TGTGCCAGCAGGTCTCCAGGAGGAGAGACCCAGTACTTC. The encoded protein is CASRSPGGETQYF.

The CDR3 sequence: CSVHNTEAFF. CDR3 DNA: TGCAGCGTCCATAACACTGAAGCTTTCTTT. V and J are TRBV29-1 and TRBJ1-1; D is unclear. In germline, CDR1 is SQVTM, CDR2 ANQGSEA. The V end lost 6 bases, the J end lost 2 bases, and 4 bases lay between the germline ends. The CDR3 sequence is 10 residues long.

The rearrangement joins TRBV20-1 to TRBJ1-5, with D maybe TRBD1 (5 bases). Germline V gene sequence: CDR1 DFQATT, CDR2 SNEGSKA (reference sequence). V lost 3 bases and J 6 bases, leaving 15 bases between the germline ends. This CDR3 spans 14 amino acids. For the CDR3, the DNA is TGCAGTGCTAGCGCTGGCAGGGTCGTTCAGCCCCAGCATTTT. It specifies CSASAGRVVQPQHF.

This clonotype was found a few times. The chain carries TRBV15 and TRBJ1-1; the D is unclear. Germline CDR1 LNHNV, CDR2 YYDKDF (reference sequence). V lost 5 bases and J lost 4, with 14 bases in between. This CDR3 is 14 amino acids long. The CDR3 sequence: CATSGRIKGTEAFF. DNA for the CDR3: TGTGCCACCAGCGGTAGGATAAAAGGCACTGAAGCTTTCTTT.

This rearrangement joins TRBV5-1 to TRBJ2-7, with a weak D call TRBD2 (7 bases). The better agreement between TRBJ2-5 and the DNA end casts doubt on the J call. The CDR3 runs 17 residues. Germline values: CDR1 SGHRS, CDR2 YFSETQ. The CDR3 sequence is CASSRGGGAVSSETQYF. In nucleotides, the CDR3 is TGCGCCAGCTCCAGAGGCGGGGGCGCGGTGAGCTCAGAGACCCAGTACTTC.

The table lists this clonotype with a few counts. This chain uses TRBV5-1 with TRBJ1-2; tentative D call: TRBD1 (5 bases). This CDR3 has 16 residues. Germline CDR1 reads SGHRS; CDR2 reads YFSETQ. V was clipped by 1 base and J by 6 bases, with 19 bases between them. The CDR3 sequence: CASSLSGTAPLDGYTF. CDR3 bases: TGCGCCAGCAGCTTGTCCGGGACGGCTCCCTTGGATGGCTACACCTTC.

This clonotype was found many times. V and J are TRBV7-9 and TRBJ2-5; D gene unclear. The CDR3 contains 15 residues. Trimming left V 0 bases short and J 2 bases short, with 10 bases between. The germline V gene encodes CDR1 SEHNR and CDR2 FQNEAQ (reference sequence). CDR3 sequence (DNA): TGTGCCAGCAGCTTAGCCATGGGATCACAAGAGACCCAGTACTTC. Translation: CASSLAMGSQETQYF.

This clonotype was observed a handful of times. This chain links TRBV5-5 with TRBJ2-7; D is uncertain. V was trimmed by 4 bases and J by 2 bases, leaving 19 bases between them. The germline gives CDR1 SGHKS, CDR2 YYEKEE (reference sequence). The CDR3 covers 16 residues. The CDR3 region has the DNA TGTGCCAGCAGCATTACCCCCGGAGTACCTACCTACGAGCAGTACTTC. This encodes CASSITPGVPTYEQYF. The variable domain in full, with the rest retrieved from reference TRBV5-5 and TRBJ2-7, is DAGVTQSPTHLIKTRGQQVTLRCSPISGHKSVSWYQQVLGQGPQFIFQYYEKEERGRGNFPDRFSARQFPNYSSELNVNALLLGDSALYLCASSITPGVPTYEQYFGPGTRLTVT.

This clonotype was detected a few times. DNA of the CDR3: TGTGCCAGCAGCTTAGGGACTAGCGGGGAGAGCTCCTACAATGAGCAGTTCTTC. Its translation: CASSLGTSGESSYNEQFF. The chain carries TRBV7-2 and TRBJ2-1; 12 positions match TRBD2. There are 18 residues in the CDR3. The V and J ends lost 1 base and 0 bases, in that order; junction bases with no gene match: 4. The V gene's germline CDR1 is SGHTA and CDR2 FQGNSA.

This clonotype turned up a few times. The rearrangement joins TRBV4-1 to TRBJ1-1, with D tentatively TRBD1 (6 bases). Per germline, CDR1 MGHRA and CDR2 YSYEKL. This CDR3 contains 13 residues. V was pared by 6 bases and J by 2 bases, with 10 bases between. The CDR3 sequence: CASSRDINTEAFF. In DNA, the CDR3 is TGCGCCAGCAGTAGGGACATCAACACTGAAGCTTTCTTT.

The rearrangement links TRBV5-1 to TRBJ2-2; 9 nucleotides match TRBD1. With V trimmed by 2 bases and J by 7 bases, 12 bases remained unmatched. This CDR3 comprises 17 residues. Germline CDR1 reads SGHRS; CDR2 reads YFSETQ. CDR3 nucleotides: TGCGCCAGCAGCTTCAGACAGGGGGTTAAGAGGAACGGGGAGCTGTTTTTT. The encoded protein is CASSFRQGVKRNGELFF.

The chain employs TRBV29-1 and TRBJ1-1, with D possibly TRBD1 on 6 matching bases. Trimming removed 8 bases from V and 6 bases from J, with 22 bases in between. This CDR3 is built from 14 residues. CDR1 and CDR2 from the germline V gene are SQVTM and ANQGSEA. The CDR3 protein is CSTWAQGSRSEAFF. CDR3 nucleotides: TGCAGCACGTGGGCCCAGGGGTCGCGGTCTGAAGCTTTCTTT.

The chain employs TRBV5-1 and TRBJ2-5; 12 bases line up with TRBD1. The CDR3 is 16 residues long. Germline loops: CDR1 SGHRS, CDR2 YFSETQ. The ends lost 0 bases at V and 5 bases at J; junction bases unmatched: 5. DNA of the CDR3: TGCGCCAGCAGCTTGGAGGGACAGGGGGCGGTGGAGACCCAGTACTTC. Translation: CASSLEGQGAVETQYF.

The rearrangement joins TRBV7-2 to TRBJ2-1; the match to TRBD1 covers 7 bases. Germline V lookup: CDR1 SGHTA, CDR2 FQGNSA. This CDR3 has 15 amino acids. V lost 5 bases, J lost 4 bases, and 8 bases stayed unmatched. The DNA of the CDR3 is TGTGCCAGCAGCCAAGGGGGACAGACATACAATGAGCAGTTCTTC. Amino acids: CASSQGGQTYNEQFF.

This rearrangement joins TRBV6-5 to TRBJ2-4; D unresolved. Germline CDR1 is MNHEY and CDR2 is SVGAGI. This CDR3 spans 13 amino acids. The ends were cut back, 5 bases at V and 13 bases at J, with 18 bases in the middle. Here the CDR3 reads CASSRLEYNEQYF. CDR3 nucleotides: TGTGCCAGCAGTAGGTTGGAATACAATGAGCAGTACTTC.

This clonotype was counted between two and nine times. The V and J genes are TRBV5-4 and TRBJ2-1; D gene ambiguous. V lost 0 bases and J 10 bases, leaving 8 bases between the germline ends. CDR1 and CDR2 from the germline V gene are SGHNT and YYREEE (reference sequence). This CDR3 comprises 12 residues. The CDR3 reads CASSLGPEEQFF. The CDR3 DNA reads TGTGCCAGCAGCTTGGGCCCGGAAGAGCAGTTCTTC.

J is TRBJ1-2 and V is TRBV10-3; D gene unclear. The CDR3 consists of 13 residues. V lost 5 bases and J 8 bases, leaving 15 bases between the germline ends. Germline V CDR1 and CDR2: ENHRY, SYGVKD. Written as DNA, the CDR3 is TGTGCCATCAGTCCTGACTCCGCGAGGGGCTACACCTTC. It yields the protein CAISPDSARGYTF.

In its sample, this clonotype was seen a few times. This chain connects TRBV7-6 to TRBJ1-2; maybe TRBD1 (6 bases). The CDR3 is 15 residues long. The V end was cut by 5 bases, the J end by 8 bases, with 21 bases between. Germline V gives CDR1 SGHVS, CDR2 FNYEAQ. DNA for the CDR3: TGTGCCAGCAGCCCCCAGGACAGAGGGGGACGGGGCTACACCTTC. This codes for CASSPQDRGGRGYTF. The variable domain in full, with the rest retrieved from reference TRBV7-6 and TRBJ1-2, is GAGVSQSPRYKVTKRGQDVALRCDPISGHVSLYWYRQALGQGPEFLTYFNYEAQQDKSGLPNDRFSAERPEGSISTLTIQRTEQRDSAMYRCASSPQDRGGRGYTFGSGTRLTVV.

This chain uses TRBV29-1 with TRBJ2-7; D is possibly TRBD2 (6 bases). Deletions cut 6 bases from V and 3 bases from J, with 18 bases between. Germline lookup yields CDR1 SQVTM and CDR2 ANQGSEA. The length of the CDR3 is 14 residues. The CDR3 coding sequence is TGCAGCGTGTCGGGACTCCTGAGGGGCTACGAGCAGTACTTC. It codes for CSVSGLLRGYEQYF.

This clonotype appeared many times. This chain links TRBV4-3 with TRBJ2-7; 7 nucleotides agree with TRBD1. The J segment lost 0 bases and the V segment lost 0 bases, leaving 5 bases of the junction unmatched. Germline CDR1 and CDR2: LGHNA and YSLEER. This CDR3 region has 16 residues. As DNA, the CDR3 is TGCGCCAGCAGCCAAGATGCCCGGGACAGCTCCTACGAGCAGTACTTC. Protein product: CASSQDARDSSYEQYF.

The V and J genes are TRBV7-2 and TRBJ2-5; D gene unclear. This CDR3 region has 13 residues. The germline V and J ends were trimmed by 10 bases and 5 bases, with 17 bases remaining between them. Germline V lookup: CDR1 SGHTA, CDR2 FQGNSA. CDR3 nucleotide sequence: TGTGCCACCAGACGGTCGGTTAGGGAGACCCAGTACTTC. This gives the protein CATRRSVRETQYF.

This clonotype was detected a few times. The gene calls are TRBV7-6 and TRBJ1-1; 8 nucleotides match TRBD1. The CDR3 is 13 residues long. Germline CDR1 reads SGHVS; CDR2 reads FNYEAQ. Trimming cost V 5 bases and J 11 bases; bases outside gene matches: 10. CDR3 bases: TGTGCCAGCAGCCACACCGACAGGGGAGGGGCTTTCTTT. It codes for CASSHTDRGGAFF. Using reference TRBV7-6 and TRBJ1-1 for the parts outside the CDR3, the full variable domain is GAGVSQSPRYKVTKRGQDVALRCDPISGHVSLYWYRQALGQGPEFLTYFNYEAQQDKSGLPNDRFSAERPEGSISTLTIQRTEQRDSAMYRCASSHTDRGGAFFGQGTRLTVV.

The chain employs TRBV29-1 and TRBJ2-4; 16 bases map to TRBD2. Germline trimming cut 5 bases from V and 4 bases from J; bases unmatched to any gene: 5. Germline lookup yields CDR1 SQVTM and CDR2 ANQGSEA. CDR3 length: 16 residues. The CDR3 nucleotides are TGCAGCGTTCAGGGACTAGCGGGGGGGCGTAAAAACATTCAGTACTTC. This encodes CSVQGLAGGRKNIQYF.

The table lists this clonotype with a count of one. The chain recombines TRBV19 with TRBJ2-3, with D unclear. Trimming left V 5 bases short and J 4 bases short, with 16 bases between. CDR3 size: 15 residues. CDR1 and CDR2 (germline): LNHDA, SQIVND (reference sequence). In DNA form, the CDR3 reads TGTGCCAGTAGTGCCGCGCAAAGTCGCGCAGATACGCAGTATTTT. This encodes CASSAAQSRADTQYF.